This TCR beta chain was captured by sequencing in a study of T cell responses to AZD1222 COVID-19 vaccine. V lost 2 bases to trimming and J lost 4 bases, with 12 bases between them. CDR1 LNHDA and CDR2 SQIVND come from the germline V gene (reference sequence). The CDR3 is made up of 15 amino acids. This clone was observed a handful of times. The repertoire was sequenced with immunoSEQ multiplex PCR; TCRdb's copy has only in-frame clones and lacks some. The sample lists about 110,000 clones, roughly 87% occurring once. The sample consisted of peripheral blood, taken 28 days after the second AZD1222 dose. The TCR was taken from an adult who received the AZD1222 COVID-19 vaccine. The gene calls are TRBV19 and TRBJ1-5; D possibly corresponds to TRBD1 (5 bases). CDR3 protein: CASSIHPTENQPQHF. The CDR3 nucleotides are TGTGCCAGTAGTATACACCCGACAGAGAATCAGCCCCAGCATTTT.